This T cell receptor (beta chain) was sequenced during a study of sequential checkpoint blockade in melanoma. Treatment in this sample: randomized to nivolumab then ipilimumab (arm A) or the reverse (arm B). Deletions cut 0 bases from V and 0 bases from J, with 9 bases between. The CDR3 sequence is 16 residues long. Per germline, CDR1 LGHNA and CDR2 YNFKEQ. Only in-frame clones appear in the TCRdb table, and some are missing; sequencing was by immunoSEQ multiplex PCR. The sample shows about 22,000 clones, less than 75% of them seen only once. The receptor comes from a human donor with melanoma. V gene TRBV4-2 combines with J gene TRBJ2-1; no definite D call. The starting material was CD8+ T cells sorted from blood (inferred from file names), obtained from a patient given nivolumab and ipilimumab in sequence. The CDR3 region has the DNA TGTGCCAGCAGCCAAGATTGGAGAAGCTCCTACAATGAGCAGTTCTTC. Residues: CASSQDWRSSYNEQFF.